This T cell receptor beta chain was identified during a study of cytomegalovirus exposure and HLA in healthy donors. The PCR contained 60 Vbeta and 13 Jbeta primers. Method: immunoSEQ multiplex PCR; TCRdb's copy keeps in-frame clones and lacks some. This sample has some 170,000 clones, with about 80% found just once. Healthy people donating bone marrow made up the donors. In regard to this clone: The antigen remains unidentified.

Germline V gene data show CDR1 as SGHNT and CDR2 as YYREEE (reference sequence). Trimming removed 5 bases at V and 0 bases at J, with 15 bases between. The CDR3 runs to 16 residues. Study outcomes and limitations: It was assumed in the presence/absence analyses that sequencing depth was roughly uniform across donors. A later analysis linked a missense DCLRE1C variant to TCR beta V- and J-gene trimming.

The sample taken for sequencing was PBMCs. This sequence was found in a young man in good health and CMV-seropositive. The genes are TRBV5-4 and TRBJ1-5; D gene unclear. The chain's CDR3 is CASRPETRDSNQPQHF. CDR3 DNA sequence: TGTGCCAGCAGACCCGAAACACGGGATAGCAATCAGCCCCAGCATTTT.